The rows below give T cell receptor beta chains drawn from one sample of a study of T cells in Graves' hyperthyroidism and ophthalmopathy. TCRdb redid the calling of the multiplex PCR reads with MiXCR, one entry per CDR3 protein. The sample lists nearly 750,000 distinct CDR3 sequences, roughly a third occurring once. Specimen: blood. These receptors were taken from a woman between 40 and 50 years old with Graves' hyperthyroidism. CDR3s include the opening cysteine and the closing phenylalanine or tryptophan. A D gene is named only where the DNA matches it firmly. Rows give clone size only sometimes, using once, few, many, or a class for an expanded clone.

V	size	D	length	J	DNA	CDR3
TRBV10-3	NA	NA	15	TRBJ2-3	TGTGCCATCAATAACGGGGTGTCACAGGTAGATACGCAGTATTTT	CAINNGVSQVDTQYF
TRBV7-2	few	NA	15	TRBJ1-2	TGTGCCAGCAGCTTAGGGAGTGTCTATAACTATGGCTACACCTTC	CASSLGSVYNYGYTF
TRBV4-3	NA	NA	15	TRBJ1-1	TGCGCCAGCAGCCAAGATCCGGGGGCCTCCACTGAAGCTTTCTTT	CASSQDPGASTEAFF
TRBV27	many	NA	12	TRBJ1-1	TGTGCCAGCATCCCACAGCTCACTGAAGCTTTCTTT	CASIPQLTEAFF
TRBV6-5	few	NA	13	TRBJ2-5	TGTGCCAGCAGTGATAGGGGTGGGGAGACCCAGTACTTC	CASSDRGGETQYF
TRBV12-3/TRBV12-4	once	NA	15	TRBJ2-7	TGTGCCAGCAGCCCCCGTGGCATACCGTCCTACGAGCAGTACTTC	CASSPRGIPSYEQYF
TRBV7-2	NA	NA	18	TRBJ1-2	TGTGCCAGCAGCTTAGAAGGTAACAGATTGGCGGCTAACTATGGCTACACCTTC	CASSLEGNRLAANYGYTF
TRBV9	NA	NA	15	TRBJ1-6	TGTGCCAGCAGCCAAGATTCCGGCGATAATTCACCCCTCCACTTT	CASSQDSGDNSPLHF
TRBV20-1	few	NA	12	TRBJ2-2	TGCAGTGCTTCTTCCTACACCGGGGAGCTGTTTTTT	CSASSYTGELFF
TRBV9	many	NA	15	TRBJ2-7	TGTGCCAGCAGCGTAGGCCAAGGGAAGTCCTACGAGCAGTACTTC	CASSVGQGKSYEQYF
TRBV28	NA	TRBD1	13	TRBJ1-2	TGTGCCAGCAGTTCTACGACAGGGGGAGGCTACACCTTC	CASSSTTGGGYTF
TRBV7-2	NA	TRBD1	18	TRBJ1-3	TGTGCCAGCAGCTTAAGAATGGGACAGGGATTTTCTGGAAACACCATATATTTT	CASSLRMGQGFSGNTIYF
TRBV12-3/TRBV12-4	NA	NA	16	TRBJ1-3	TGTGCCAGCAGTTTAGGGGGTCTAACCTCTGGAAACACCATATATTTT	CASSLGGLTSGNTIYF
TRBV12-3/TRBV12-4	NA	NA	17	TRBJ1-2	TGTGCCAGCAGTTTCCGCTTTCGGACAAGGCAAGACTATGGCTACACCTTC	CASSFRFRTRQDYGYTF
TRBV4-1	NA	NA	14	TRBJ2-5	TGTGCCAGCAGCCAAGATGGACTGGAAGAGACCCAGTACTTC	CASSQDGLEETQYF
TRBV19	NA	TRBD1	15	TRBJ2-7	TGTGCCAGTACCCGACAGGGCTTAATTGACGACGAGCAGTACTTC	CASTRQGLIDDEQYF
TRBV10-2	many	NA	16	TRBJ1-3	TGCGCCAGCAGTGACCGGACAGCCGGCTCTGGAAACACCATATATTTT	CASSDRTAGSGNTIYF
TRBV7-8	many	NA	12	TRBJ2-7	TGTGCCACCAACCCGGGGTCCTACGAGCAGTACTTC	CATNPGSYEQYF
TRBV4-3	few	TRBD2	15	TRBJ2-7	TGCGCCAGCAGCCAACTTGGGAGCGGGGCCTACGAGCAGTACTTC	CASSQLGSGAYEQYF
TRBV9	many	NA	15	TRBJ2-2	TGTGCCAGCAGCGTAGCGGGGTATAACACCGGGGAGCTGTTTTTT	CASSVAGYNTGELFF
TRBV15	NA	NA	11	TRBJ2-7	TGTGCCACCAGCAGAGGTGGACAGCAGTACTTC	CATSRGGQQYF
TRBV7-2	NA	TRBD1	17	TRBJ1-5	TGTGCCAGCAGAACCGGGACAGGGGGATATGGCAATCAGCCCCAGCATTTT	CASRTGTGGYGNQPQHF
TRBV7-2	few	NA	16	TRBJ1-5	TGTGCCAGCAGCTCCGGGACCCGGGGCTTCAATCAGCCCCAGCATTTT	CASSSGTRGFNQPQHF
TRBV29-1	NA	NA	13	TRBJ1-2	TGCAGCGTTGTAACGGGGGCTGACGGCGTCTACACCTTC	CSVVTGADGVYTF
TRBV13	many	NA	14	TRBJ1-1	TGTGCCAGCAGCTCCAGGGATAAGAACACTGAAGCTTTCTTT	CASSSRDKNTEAFF
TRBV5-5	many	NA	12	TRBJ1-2	TGTGCCAGCAGCTTGACTTACTATGGCTACACCTTC	CASSLTYYGYTF
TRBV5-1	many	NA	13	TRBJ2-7	TGCGCCAGCAGCTTGAACACCGCCTACGAGCAGTACTTC	CASSLNTAYEQYF